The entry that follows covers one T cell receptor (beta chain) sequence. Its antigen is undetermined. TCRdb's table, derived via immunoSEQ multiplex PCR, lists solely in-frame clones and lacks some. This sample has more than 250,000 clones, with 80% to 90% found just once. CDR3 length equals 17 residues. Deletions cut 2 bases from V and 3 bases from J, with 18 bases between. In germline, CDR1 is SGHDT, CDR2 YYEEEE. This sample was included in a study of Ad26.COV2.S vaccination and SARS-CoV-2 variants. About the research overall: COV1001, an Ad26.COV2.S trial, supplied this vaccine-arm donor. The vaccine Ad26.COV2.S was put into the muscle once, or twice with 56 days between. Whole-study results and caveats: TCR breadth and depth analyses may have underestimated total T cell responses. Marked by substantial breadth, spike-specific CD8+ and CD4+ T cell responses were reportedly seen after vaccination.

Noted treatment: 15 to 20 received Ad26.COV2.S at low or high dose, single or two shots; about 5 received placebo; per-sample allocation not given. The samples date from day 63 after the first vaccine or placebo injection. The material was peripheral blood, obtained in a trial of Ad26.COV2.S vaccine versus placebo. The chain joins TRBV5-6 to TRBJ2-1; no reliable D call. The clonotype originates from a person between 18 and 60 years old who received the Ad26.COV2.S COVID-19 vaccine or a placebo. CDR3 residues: CASSLLSLAYNYNEQFF. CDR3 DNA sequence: TGTGCCAGCAGCTTACTATCGCTGGCCTATAACTACAATGAGCAGTTCTTC.